These 21 T cell receptor beta chains originate from one sample sequenced in a study of T cells after yellow fever vaccination. TCRdb redid the calling of the 5' RACE reads with MiXCR, one entry per CDR3 protein. This sample has hundreds of thousands of distinct CDR3 sequences, with over 15% found just once. This specimen was PBMCs, taken before the yellow fever booster vaccination. All receptors come from a man younger than 30 who received the YFV17D yellow fever vaccine.

The V call is TRBV12-3 or TRBV12-4, the J call TRBJ2-7, with 7 positions matching TRBD1. CDR3 size: 16 residues. V was clipped by 4 bases and J by 2 bases; unmatched bases: 11. Written as DNA, the CDR3 is TGTGCCAGCAGTTCTACCGGGACAGATAAACCCTACGAGCAGTACTTC. It translates to CASSSTGTDKPYEQYF.

This clonotype was detected only a few times. The gene calls are TRBV12-3 or TRBV12-4 and TRBJ1-5; 8 bases align to TRBD1. V was clipped by 1 base and J by 5 bases; unmatched bases: 4. This CDR3 is built from 15 residues. CDR3 protein: CASSLVDREDQPQHF. CDR3 DNA sequence: TGTGCCAGCAGTTTAGTGGACAGGGAGGATCAGCCCCAGCATTTT.

This clonotype was seen a handful of times. The rearrangement joins TRBV28 to TRBJ2-1; D call uncertain. Trimming left V 8 bases short and J 5 bases short, with 4 bases between. Germline CDR1 is MDHEN and CDR2 is SYDVKM. This CDR3 contains 10 residues. In DNA, the CDR3 is TGTGCCAGCGGACACAATGAGCAGTTCTTC. This codes for CASGHNEQFF.

The chain is built from TRBV27 and TRBJ1-5; 8 bases are a match to TRBD1. Trimming at V came to 5 bases and at J to 0 bases, leaving 6 bases not matched to a gene. The CDR3 contains 16 residues. CDR1 and CDR2 from the germline V gene are MNHEY and SMNVEV (reference sequence). The chain's CDR3 is CASSATGGRSNQPQHF. The CDR3, as DNA: TGTGCCAGCAGTGCAACAGGGGGACGTAGCAATCAGCCCCAGCATTTT.

This clonotype was counted between two and nine times. The chain uses TRBV29-1 and TRBJ2-4; D is perhaps TRBD2 (6 bases). CDR1 is SQVTM and CDR2 is ANQGSEA in the germline V gene. The CDR3 has 14 residues. The V and J ends lost 8 bases and 1 base respectively, with 15 bases between them. CDR3 protein: CSIWGVAAKNIQYF. In DNA form, the CDR3 reads TGCAGCATCTGGGGGGTCGCGGCCAAAAACATTCAGTACTTC.

The chain joins TRBV29-1 to TRBJ2-7, with D hard to call. CDR1 and CDR2 from the germline V gene are SQVTM and ANQGSEA. The CDR3 is 13 residues long. V lost 4 bases and J lost 1, with 11 bases in between. CDR3 sequence reads: CSVGATGSYEQYF. CDR3 DNA sequence: TGCAGCGTTGGCGCGACTGGTTCCTACGAGCAGTACTTC.

The V and J genes are TRBV20-1 and TRBJ1-2, with 7 bases matching TRBD1. Germline V gene data show CDR1 as DFQATT and CDR2 as SNEGSKA (reference sequence). V was pared by 6 bases and J by 4 bases, with 5 bases of the junction left unmatched. CDR3 length: 12 residues. The CDR3: CSAVDRVYGYTF. The CDR3 nucleotides are TGCAGTGCCGTCGACAGGGTCTATGGCTACACCTTC.

This clonotype was seen more than once but under ten times. The DNA of the CDR3 is TGTGCCAGCAGCTATAGCGGGGGGGCCGCCAATGAGCAGTTCTTC. Amino acids: CASSYSGGAANEQFF. The chain recombines TRBV11-2 with TRBJ2-1; 11 bases align to TRBD2. V was clipped by 4 bases and J by 6 bases; unmatched bases: 5. Germline V gene sequence: CDR1 SGHAT, CDR2 FQNNGV. This CDR3 region has 15 residues.

This chain uses TRBV2 with TRBJ2-5; D tentatively reads TRBD1 or TRBD2 (5 bases each). CDR1 is SNHLY and CDR2 is FYNNEI in the germline V gene. The CDR3 extends over 15 amino acids. V lost 6 bases to trimming and J lost 1 base, with 15 bases between them. The CDR3 here is CASRTGTTVQETQYF. In DNA, the CDR3 is TGTGCCAGCAGGACCGGGACCACCGTCCAAGAGACCCAGTACTTC.

V is TRBV30 and J is TRBJ2-3; D perhaps matches TRBD1 (5 bases). This CDR3 is 13 amino acids long. Trimming took off 1 base at V and 6 bases at J, with 11 bases between the two ends. Germline CDR1 GTSNPN, CDR2 SVGIG (reference sequence). The CDR3 DNA follows: TGTGCCTGGAGTGATTTTGGGGCGGATACGCAGTATTTT. Residues: CAWSDFGADTQYF.

The V gene is TRBV27, the J gene TRBJ2-1; D is perhaps TRBD2 (6 bases). The CDR3 length is 15 residues. Germline V CDR1 and CDR2: MNHEY, SMNVEV (reference sequence). V dropped 0 bases and J dropped 9 bases, with 15 bases sitting between them. The CDR3 is CASSLSYGGNIEQFF. CDR3 nucleotides: TGTGCCAGCAGTTTATCGTACGGGGGTAATATTGAGCAGTTCTTC.

This clonotype has a handful of counts. The V call is TRBV5-1, the J call TRBJ2-1; TRBD2 aligns across 15 bases. V was clipped by 3 bases and J by 7 bases; unmatched bases: 5. Germline V lookup: CDR1 SGHRS, CDR2 YFSETQ. This CDR3 has 16 amino acids. CDR3 nucleotide sequence: TGCGCCAGCAGCTACACCGGGACTAGCGGGAGGAATGAGCAGTTCTTC. Its protein product is CASSYTGTSGRNEQFF.

The genes are TRBV28 and TRBJ1-2, with a weak D call TRBD1 (5 bases). V was pared by 8 bases and J by 4 bases, with 23 bases between. The CDR3 runs 16 residues. Germline CDR1 is MDHEN and CDR2 is SYDVKM. The CDR3 sequence is CASRPTRGGRGYGYTF. The CDR3 region has the DNA TGTGCCAGCCGACCAACGCGGGGGGGTCGTGGCTATGGCTACACCTTC.

V gene TRBV6-2 or TRBV6-3 combines with J gene TRBJ1-5; TRBD1 matches at 7 bases. V gave up 6 bases and J gave up 4 bases; unmatched junction bases: 6. Germline V gives CDR1 MNHEY, CDR2 SVGEGT. This CDR3 comprises 14 residues. CDR3 region: CASRPTGHNQPQHF. The CDR3 nucleotides read TGTGCCAGCAGACCGACAGGGCATAATCAGCCCCAGCATTTT.

The J gene is TRBJ1-1, the V gene TRBV7-9, with D possibly being TRBD1 (5 bases). CDR3 length equals 15 residues. V lost 2 bases and J 3 bases, leaving 13 bases between the germline ends. Germline CDR1 is SEHNR and CDR2 is FQNEAQ (reference sequence). CDR3 amino acids: CASSLRPREHTEAFF. The CDR3, as DNA: TGTGCCAGCAGCTTACGACCCAGGGAGCACACTGAAGCTTTCTTT.

The chain carries TRBV2 and TRBJ2-5; 9 bases are shared with TRBD2. Germline values: CDR1 SNHLY, CDR2 FYNNEI. CDR3 length: 15 residues. The J segment lost 5 bases and the V segment lost 6 bases, leaving 10 bases of the junction unmatched. CDR3 residues: CASRVLAGVHETQYF. CDR3 nucleotides: TGTGCCAGCAGAGTATTAGCGGGAGTCCACGAGACCCAGTACTTC. Full variable domain (rest looked up from reference TRBV2 and TRBJ2-5): EPEVTQTPSHQVTQMGQEVILRCVPISNHLYFYWYRQILGQKVEFLVSFYNNEISEKSEIFDDQFSVERPDGSNFTLKIRSTKLEDSAMYFCASRVLAGVHETQYFGPGTRLLVL.

In its sample, this clonotype was seen a few times. The rearrangement links TRBV6-2 or TRBV6-3 to TRBJ2-2; possibly TRBD2 for D (6 bases). CDR1 MNHEY and CDR2 SVGEGT come from the germline V gene. This CDR3 is built from 15 residues. Trimming cost V 2 bases and J 5 bases, with 12 bases left between them. The CDR3 DNA reads TGTGCCAGCAGTTACGATCAGGCGGGAACCGGGGAGCTGTTTTTT. This translates into CASSYDQAGTGELFF.

The chain carries TRBV5-4 and TRBJ2-6; 8 bases line up with TRBD2. The CDR3 extends over 20 amino acids. V gave up 4 bases and J gave up 0 bases; unmatched junction bases: 15. Germline V gene data show CDR1 as SGHNT and CDR2 as YYREEE (reference sequence). CDR3 loop: CASSPQWGSGDRSGANVLTF. In DNA form, the CDR3 reads TGTGCCAGCAGCCCCCAGTGGGGTAGCGGGGACCGCTCTGGGGCCAACGTCCTGACTTTC.

This clonotype was seen only a few times. V gene TRBV2 combines with J gene TRBJ2-2; 7 bases are shared with TRBD1. After removal of 6 bases from V and 6 bases from J, the junction contained 4 bases not matched to a gene. This CDR3 is 13 amino acids long. Germline values: CDR1 SNHLY, CDR2 FYNNEI. CDR3 amino acids: CASSRQGPGELFF. The CDR3 nucleotides are TGTGCCAGCAGCAGACAGGGTCCCGGGGAGCTGTTTTTT.

The CDR3 here is CASSSSGATRYEQYV. The CDR3 nucleotides read TGTGCCAGCAGCTCCTCCGGCGCAACGAGGTACGAGCAGTACGTC. The chain couples TRBV7-9 to TRBJ2-7; no reliable D call. Germline CDR1 and CDR2: SEHNR and FQNEAQ (reference sequence). Trimming took off 4 bases at V and 4 bases at J, with 17 bases between the two ends. This CDR3 comprises 15 residues.

The rearrangement links TRBV27 to TRBJ1-2; the match to TRBD1 covers 8 bases. Germline V gene data show CDR1 as MNHEY and CDR2 as SMNVEV (reference sequence). CDR3 size: 15 residues. J was trimmed by 1 base and V by 6 bases; bases with no gene match: 7. CDR3 DNA sequence: TGTGCCAGCAGACGCACAGGGGGTAGTAACTATGGCTACACCTTC. Its protein product is CASRRTGGSNYGYTF.